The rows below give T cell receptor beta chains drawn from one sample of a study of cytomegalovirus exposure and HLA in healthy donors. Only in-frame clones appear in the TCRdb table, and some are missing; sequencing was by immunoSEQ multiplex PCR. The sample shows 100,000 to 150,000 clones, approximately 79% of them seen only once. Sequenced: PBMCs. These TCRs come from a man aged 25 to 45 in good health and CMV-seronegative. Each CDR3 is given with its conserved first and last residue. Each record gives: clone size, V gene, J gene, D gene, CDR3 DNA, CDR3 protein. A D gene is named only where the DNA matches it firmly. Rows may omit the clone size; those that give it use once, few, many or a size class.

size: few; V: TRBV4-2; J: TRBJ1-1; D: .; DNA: TGTGCCAGCAGCGCACCAAACAGGGCGATTAACACTGAAGCTTTCTTT; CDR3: CASSAPNRAINTEAFF
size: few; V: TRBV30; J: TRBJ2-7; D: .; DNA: TGTGCCTACAGGGAGACCCTTCTCGAGCAGTACTTC; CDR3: CAYRETLLEQYF
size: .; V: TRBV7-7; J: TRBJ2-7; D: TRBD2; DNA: TGCGCTAGCAGCCCGGGACTAGAAATGTACGAGCAGTACTTC; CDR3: CASSPGLEMYEQYF
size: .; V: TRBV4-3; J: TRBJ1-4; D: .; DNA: TGCGCCAGCAGCCAAGAGAGGACAGAGGGTGAAAAACTGTTTTTT; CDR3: CASSQERTEGEKLFF
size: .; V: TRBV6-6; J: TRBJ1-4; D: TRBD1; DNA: TGTGCCAGCAGTTACGGTGCACAGGGGTTTGAAAAACTGTTTTTT; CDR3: CASSYGAQGFEKLFF
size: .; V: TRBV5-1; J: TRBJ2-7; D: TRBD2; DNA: TGCGCCAGTAAAGCGGGGTACGAGCAGTACTTC; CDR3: CASKAGYEQYF
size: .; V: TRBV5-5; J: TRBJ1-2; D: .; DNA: TGTGCCAGCAGCTTGACGCAGGGTCCAAACTATGGCTACACCTTC; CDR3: CASSLTQGPNYGYTF
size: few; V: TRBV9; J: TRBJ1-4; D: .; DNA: TGTGCCAGCAGCGTAGCTGGGAGAGCCCCTGAAAAACTGTTTTTT; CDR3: CASSVAGRAPEKLFF
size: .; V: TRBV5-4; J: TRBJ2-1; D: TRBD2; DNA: TGTGCCAGCAGCTGGACTAGCGGGGGGGCCGACAATGAGCAGTTCTTC; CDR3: CASSWTSGGADNEQFF
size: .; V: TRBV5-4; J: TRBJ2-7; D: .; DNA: TGTGCCAGCAGCTTGATTGGGCCGGACTACGAGCAGTACTTC; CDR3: CASSLIGPDYEQYF
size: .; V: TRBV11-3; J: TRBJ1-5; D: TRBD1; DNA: TGTGCCAGCAGCGTCCGCCGGGACAGGGTTTTACGTAGCAATCAGCCCCAGCATTTT; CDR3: CASSVRRDRVLRSNQPQHF
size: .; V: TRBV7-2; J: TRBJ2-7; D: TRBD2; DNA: TGTGCCAGCGGGGGAGGGCTAGGAGTTTCCTACGAGCAGTACTTC; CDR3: CASGGGLGVSYEQYF
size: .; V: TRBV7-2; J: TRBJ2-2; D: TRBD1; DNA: TGTGCCAGCAGCGACAGGGGCGGGGAGCTGTTTTTT; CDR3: CASSDRGGELFF
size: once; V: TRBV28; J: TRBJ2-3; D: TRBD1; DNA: TGTGCCAGCAGGGGACAGGTCGATTCGCAGTATTTT; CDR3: CASRGQVDSQYF
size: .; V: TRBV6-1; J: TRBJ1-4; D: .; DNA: TGTGCCAGTGGATTGGGGCCTTCCTATGAAAAACTGTTTTTT; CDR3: CASGLGPSYEKLFF
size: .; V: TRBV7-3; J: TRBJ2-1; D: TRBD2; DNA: TGTGCCAGCAGCTTGGTAGCGGGGGTCCAGAACGATGAGCAGTTCTTC; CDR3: CASSLVAGVQNDEQFF
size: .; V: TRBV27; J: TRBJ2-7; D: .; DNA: TGTGCCAGCAGTTTAACTGTGACAGGACACGAGCAGTACTTC; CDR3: CASSLTVTGHEQYF
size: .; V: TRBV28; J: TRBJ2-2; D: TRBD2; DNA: TGTGCCAGCAGTTTACCCGGACTAGCGAACACCGGGGAGCTGTTTTTT; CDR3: CASSLPGLANTGELFF
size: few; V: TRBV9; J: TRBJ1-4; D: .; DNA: TGTGCCAGCAGCGCAACACCGATTAATGAAAAACTGTTTTTT; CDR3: CASSATPINEKLFF
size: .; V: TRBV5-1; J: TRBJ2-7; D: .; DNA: TGCGCCAGCAGCTTGGGGCGGGACGAGCAGTACTTC; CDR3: CASSLGRDEQYF
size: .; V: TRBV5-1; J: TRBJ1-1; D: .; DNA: TGCGCCAGCAGCTTGACACAGAACACTGAAGCTTTCTTT; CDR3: CASSLTQNTEAFF
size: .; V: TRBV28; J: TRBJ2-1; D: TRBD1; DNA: TGTGCCAGCAGTTTATTAGGGGGCGAGCAGTTCTTC; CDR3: CASSLLGGEQFF
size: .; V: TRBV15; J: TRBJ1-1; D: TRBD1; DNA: TGTGCCACCAGCAGAGATCGGGGGACAGTTGAAGCTTTCTTT; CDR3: CATSRDRGTVEAFF
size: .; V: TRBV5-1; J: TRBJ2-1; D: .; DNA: TGCGCCAGCAGCATTCCGGAGGCCAATGAGCAGTTCTTC; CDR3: CASSIPEANEQFF